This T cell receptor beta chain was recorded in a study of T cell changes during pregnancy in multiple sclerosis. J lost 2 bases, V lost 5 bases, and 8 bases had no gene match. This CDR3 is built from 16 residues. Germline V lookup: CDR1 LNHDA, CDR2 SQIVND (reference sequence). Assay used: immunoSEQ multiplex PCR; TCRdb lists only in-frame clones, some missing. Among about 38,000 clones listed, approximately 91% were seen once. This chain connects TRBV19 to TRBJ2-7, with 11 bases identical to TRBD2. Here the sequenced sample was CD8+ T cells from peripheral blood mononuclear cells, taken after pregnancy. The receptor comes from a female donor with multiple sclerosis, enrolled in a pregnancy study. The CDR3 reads CASSPRLAGPAYEQYF. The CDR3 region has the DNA TGTGCCAGTAGTCCCAGACTAGCGGGGCCAGCCTACGAGCAGTACTTC.